This entry lists 16 T cell receptor beta chains sequenced from one sample in a study of T cell responses to AZD1222 COVID-19 vaccine. Generated by immunoSEQ multiplex PCR, the TCRdb table keeps only in-frame clones and is missing some. Of some 180,000 clones in the sample, 85% to 90% were seen once. The sequencing here drew on peripheral blood, taken on day 0 of AZD1222 vaccination. These receptors all come from an adult in good health.

The chain links TRBV6-1 to TRBJ1-2; D might be TRBD1 (6 bases). Per the germline V gene, CDR1 is MNHNS and CDR2 is SASEGT. CDR3 size: 14 residues. V lost 2 bases, J lost 3 bases, and 10 bases lay in between. The CDR3 sequence is CASSEHRTDYGYTF. For the CDR3, the DNA is TGTGCCAGCAGTGAACATAGGACAGACTATGGCTACACCTTC.

This clone has just one count. J is TRBJ1-6 and V is TRBV18; maybe TRBD1 (6 bases). The CDR3 totals 18 residues. Trimming stripped 2 bases from V and 1 base from J, with 15 bases between. In germline, CDR1 is KGHSH, CDR2 LQKENI. The CDR3 protein is CASSPTIPGESYNSPLHF. CDR3 sequence (DNA): TGTGCCAGCTCACCAACAATTCCAGGGGAATCCTATAATTCACCCCTCCACTTT. Filled out from reference TRBV18 and TRBJ1-6, the complete variable domain reads NAGVMQNPRHLVRRRGQEARLRCSPMKGHSHVYWYRQLPEEGLKFMVYLQKENIIDESGMPKERFSAEFPKEGPSILRIQQVVRGDSAAYFCASSPTIPGESYNSPLHFGNGTRLTVT.

CDR3 residues: CASSLDRTSGYNTGELFF. In DNA form, the CDR3 reads TGTGCCAGCAGCTTGGACCGGACTAGCGGATATAACACCGGGGAGCTGTTTTTT. The J gene is TRBJ2-2, the V gene TRBV5-6; 10 nucleotides agree with TRBD2. The J segment lost 2 bases and the V segment lost 0 bases, leaving 7 bases of the junction unmatched. Germline CDR1 and CDR2: SGHDT and YYEEEE. This CDR3 comprises 18 residues.

This chain links TRBV29-1 with TRBJ2-7; TRBD2 aligns across 11 bases. V lost 4 bases to trimming and J lost 6 bases; unmatched junction nucleotides: 8. CDR3 length: 14 residues. Per the germline V gene, CDR1 is SQVTM and CDR2 is ANQGSEA. The CDR3 here is CSVGGIAGGREQYF. CDR3 bases: TGCAGCGTTGGGGGGATAGCGGGAGGGCGCGAGCAGTACTTC.

V usage is TRBV30 and J usage is TRBJ1-2; a possible D gene is TRBD1 (6 bases). Per the germline V gene, CDR1 is GTSNPN and CDR2 is SVGIG (reference sequence). The CDR3 length is 15 residues. The V end was cut by 3 bases, the J end by 2 bases, with 16 bases between. DNA of the CDR3: TGTGCCTGGAGAACACAGGGAAGCAGAAACTATGGCTACACCTTC. Translated, it gives CAWRTQGSRNYGYTF.

This clone has more than one count but fewer than ten. The chain recombines TRBV11-2 with TRBJ1-2; D uncertain. The CDR3 has 18 amino acids. Trimming stripped 4 bases from V and 0 bases from J, with 21 bases between. The germline V gene encodes CDR1 SGHAT and CDR2 FQNNGV. As DNA, the CDR3 is TGTGCCAGCAGCTCTATCCTCATATCCCGGAGGACTAACTATGGCTACACCTTC. Its translation is CASSSILISRRTNYGYTF.

The V call is TRBV7-2, the J call TRBJ2-3; tentatively, D is TRBD2 (5 bases). The CDR3 is 13 residues long. Trimming removed 5 bases from V and 13 bases from J, with 19 bases in between. Germline V lookup: CDR1 SGHTA, CDR2 FQGNSA. CDR3 DNA sequence: TGTGCCAGCAGCGCGATGTTGAGGGATCGGGAGTATTTT. It encodes CASSAMLRDREYF.

There are a few counts of this clone. V is TRBV28 and J is TRBJ1-5; the match to TRBD1 covers 10 bases. The CDR3 sequence is 16 residues long. V shed 6 bases and J 1 base; nucleotides not matched to a gene: 6. From germline, CDR1 is MDHEN and CDR2 SYDVKM. CDR3 region: CASSLDRGISNQPQHF. CDR3 nucleotide sequence: TGTGCCAGCAGCTTGGACAGGGGGATAAGCAATCAGCCCCAGCATTTT.

The genes are TRBV12-3 or TRBV12-4 and TRBJ1-5; D unclear. Trimming removed 5 bases at V and 2 bases at J, with 7 bases between. This CDR3 has 13 residues. The CDR3 DNA is TGTGCCAGCAGTACCAGCGGCAATCAGCCCCAGCATTTT. This sequence encodes CASSTSGNQPQHF.

V usage is TRBV28 and J usage is TRBJ2-3, with 11 bases identical to TRBD2. V was clipped by 9 bases and J by 1 base; unmatched bases: 6. The germline V gene has CDR1 MDHEN and CDR2 SYDVKM. The CDR3 has 15 residues. The CDR3 DNA reads as TGTGCCAGTAGCGGGGGGGCCGTCGGCACAGATACGCAGTATTTT. Its protein is CASSGGAVGTDTQYF.

The chain uses TRBV28 and TRBJ1-1; tentatively, D is TRBD1 (6 bases). Trimming pared 7 bases from V and 4 bases from J, leaving 22 bases between. CDR1 is MDHEN and CDR2 is SYDVKM in the germline V gene. The CDR3 consists of 16 residues. CDR3 bases: TGTGCCAGCACCTCTGGGGGGGCGCTTGAGGGCACTGAAGCTTTCTTT. Protein sequence: CASTSGGALEGTEAFF.

The chain links TRBV27 to TRBJ1-5; 7 bases are shared with TRBD1. Germline V lookup: CDR1 MNHEY, CDR2 SMNVEV (reference sequence). The CDR3 consists of 17 residues. Trimming cost V 5 bases and J 0 bases; bases outside gene matches: 10. The CDR3 coding sequence is TGTGCCAGCAGTCCGATGGGACAGCCCTATAGCAATCAGCCCCAGCATTTT. It codes for CASSPMGQPYSNQPQHF.

V and J are TRBV5-1 and TRBJ2-3; 8 bases agree with TRBD2. In germline, CDR1 is SGHRS, CDR2 YFSETQ. This CDR3 spans 15 amino acids. The V segment lost 6 bases and the J segment 2 bases; nucleotides outside the gene matches: 8. Here the CDR3 DNA reads TGCGCCAGCACTAATAGCGGGGCGGTCACAGATACGCAGTATTTT. Protein sequence: CASTNSGAVTDTQYF.

V is TRBV15 and J is TRBJ2-7; D may be TRBD1 (6 bases). The V gene lost 4 bases and the J gene lost 0 bases, with 13 bases spanning the gap. This CDR3 is built from 15 residues. Per germline, CDR1 LNHNV and CDR2 YYDKDF (reference sequence). CDR3: CATSKLVQGSYEQYF. The CDR3 DNA reads TGTGCCACCAGCAAGCTTGTACAGGGCTCCTACGAGCAGTACTTC.

The rearrangement joins TRBV30 to TRBJ2-2, with 11 bases matching TRBD2. The germline gives CDR1 GTSNPN, CDR2 SVGIG (reference sequence). V shed 0 bases, J shed 7 bases, and the junction held 10 bases outside the gene matches. This CDR3 has 17 amino acids. The DNA of the CDR3 is TGTGCCTGGAGTGTAATGCGTAGCGGGAGGGCTGACGGGGAGCTGTTTTTT. Its protein product is CAWSVMRSGRADGELFF.

The chain couples TRBV6-1 to TRBJ2-1, with 9 bases matching TRBD2. This CDR3 is built from 15 residues. The ends lost 1 base at V and 6 bases at J; junction bases unmatched: 4. The germline V gene encodes CDR1 MNHNS and CDR2 SASEGT. CDR3 sequence reads: CASSEEAGGSNEQFF. CDR3 nucleotides: TGTGCCAGCAGTGAAGAAGCGGGAGGATCCAATGAGCAGTTCTTC.